The entry below gives a single TCR beta chain sequence along with its context. Its antigen remains unidentified. CDR1 GTSNPN and CDR2 SVGIG come from the germline V gene (reference sequence). CDR3 length equals 13 residues. Trimming pared 1 base from V and 0 bases from J, leaving 5 bases between. Measured with immunoSEQ multiplex PCR; TCRdb has only the in-frame clones, and not every one. The table has tens of thousands of clones, roughly 86% seen once; the top ten hold approximately 1.5%. The source of the sample is a study of siplizumab effects on memory and regulatory T cells. Points from the study as a whole: Naive or memory phenotype assignment was not possible for roughly 75-97% of proliferating CD4+ or CD8+ clones.

The sequence derives from a human donor in good health. V is TRBV30 and J is TRBJ2-3; D perhaps matches TRBD1 (5 bases). Sequenced material: Tregs sorted from blood. The DNA of the CDR3 is TGTGCCTGGAGTGGACAGAGCACAGATACGCAGTATTTT. This codes for CAWSGQSTDTQYF.